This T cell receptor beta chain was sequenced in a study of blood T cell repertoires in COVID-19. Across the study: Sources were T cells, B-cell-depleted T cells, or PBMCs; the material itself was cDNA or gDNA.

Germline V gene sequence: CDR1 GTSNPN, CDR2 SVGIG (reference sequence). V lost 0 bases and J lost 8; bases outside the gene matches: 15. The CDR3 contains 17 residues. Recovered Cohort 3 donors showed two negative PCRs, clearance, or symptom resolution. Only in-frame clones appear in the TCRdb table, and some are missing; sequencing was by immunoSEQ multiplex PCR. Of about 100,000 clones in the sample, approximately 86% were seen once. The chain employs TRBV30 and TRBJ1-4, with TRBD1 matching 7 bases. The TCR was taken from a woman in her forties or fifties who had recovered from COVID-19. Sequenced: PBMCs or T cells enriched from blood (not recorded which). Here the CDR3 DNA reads TGTGCCTGGAGTGTACCACGCGACAGGGTGATTTCCGAAAAACTGTTTTTT. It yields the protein CAWSVPRDRVISEKLFF.